This TCR beta chain was documented in a study of blood T cell repertoires in COVID-19. As for the study in general: There were acute and convalescent COVID-19 samples, and they came from the United States, Italy and Spain. T cells, B-cell-depleted T cells, or PBMCs provided the cDNA or gDNA that served as material.

Per the original data handling: Researchers report that nucleated cell counts were estimated from reference gene primer amplification. TCRdb's table, derived via immunoSEQ multiplex PCR, lists solely in-frame clones and lacks some. Clone size and V and J calls were adopted from that table, with D and trimming inferred from the DNA. The sample has around 100,000 clones, about 90% seen once. Between the trimmed V and J ends, which lost 5 bases and 8 bases, there was a span of 15 bases. This CDR3 region has 13 residues. CDR1 and CDR2 from the germline V gene are SGHTA and FQGTGA. V is TRBV7-3 and J is TRBJ1-2; possibly TRBD1 for D (6 bases). The sequence came from a human donor in a cohort sampled during active COVID-19. Source material: peripheral blood. For the CDR3, the DNA is TGTGCCAGCAGCGTACAGGGTGTGCAAGGCTACACCTTC. Its protein product is CASSVQGVQGYTF.